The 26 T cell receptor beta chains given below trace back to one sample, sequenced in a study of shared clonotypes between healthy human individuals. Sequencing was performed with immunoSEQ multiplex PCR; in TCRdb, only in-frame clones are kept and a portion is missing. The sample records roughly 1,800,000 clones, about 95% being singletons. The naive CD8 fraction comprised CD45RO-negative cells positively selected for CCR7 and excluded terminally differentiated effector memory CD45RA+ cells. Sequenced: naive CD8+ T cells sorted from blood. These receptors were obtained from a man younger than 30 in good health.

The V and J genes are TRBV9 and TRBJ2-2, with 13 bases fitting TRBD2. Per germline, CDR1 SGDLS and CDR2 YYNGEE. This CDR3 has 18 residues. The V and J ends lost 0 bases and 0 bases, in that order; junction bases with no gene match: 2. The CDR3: CASSVGLAGGSNTGELFF. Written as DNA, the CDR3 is TGTGCCAGCAGCGTAGGACTAGCGGGAGGATCGAACACCGGGGAGCTGTTTTTT.

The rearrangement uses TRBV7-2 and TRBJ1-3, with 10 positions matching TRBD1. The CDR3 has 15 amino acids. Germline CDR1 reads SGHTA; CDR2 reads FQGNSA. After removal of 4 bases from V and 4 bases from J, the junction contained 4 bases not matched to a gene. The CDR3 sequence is CASSWATGGGNTIYF. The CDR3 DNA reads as TGTGCCAGCAGCTGGGCGACAGGGGGCGGAAACACCATATATTTT.

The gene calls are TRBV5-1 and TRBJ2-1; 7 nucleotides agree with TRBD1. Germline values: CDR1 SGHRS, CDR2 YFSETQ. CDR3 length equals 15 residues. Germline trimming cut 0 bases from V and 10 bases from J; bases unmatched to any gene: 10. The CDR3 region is CASSLGQGFRVEQFF. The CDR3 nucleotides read TGCGCCAGCAGCTTGGGACAGGGTTTTCGGGTAGAGCAGTTCTTC.

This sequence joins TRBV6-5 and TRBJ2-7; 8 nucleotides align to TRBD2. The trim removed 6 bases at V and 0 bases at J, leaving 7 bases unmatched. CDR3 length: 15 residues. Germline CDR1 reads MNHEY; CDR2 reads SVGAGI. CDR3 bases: TGTGCCAGCAGCCTAACTAGCGGAGGCTCCTACGAGCAGTACTTC. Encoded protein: CASSLTSGGSYEQYF.

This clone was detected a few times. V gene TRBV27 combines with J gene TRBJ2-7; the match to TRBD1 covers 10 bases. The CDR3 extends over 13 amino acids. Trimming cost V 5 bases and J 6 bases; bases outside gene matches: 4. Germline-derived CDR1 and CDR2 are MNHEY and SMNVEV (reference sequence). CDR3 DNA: TGTGCCAGCAGTCTCGGGACAGGGGCCGAGCAGTACTTC. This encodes CASSLGTGAEQYF.

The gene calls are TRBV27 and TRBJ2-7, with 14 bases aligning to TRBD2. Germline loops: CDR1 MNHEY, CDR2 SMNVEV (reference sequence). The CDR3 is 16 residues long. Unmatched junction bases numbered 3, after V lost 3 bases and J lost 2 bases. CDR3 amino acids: CASSLRTSGRPYEQYF. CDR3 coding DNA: TGTGCCAGCAGTTTGCGGACTAGCGGGAGGCCCTACGAGCAGTACTTC.

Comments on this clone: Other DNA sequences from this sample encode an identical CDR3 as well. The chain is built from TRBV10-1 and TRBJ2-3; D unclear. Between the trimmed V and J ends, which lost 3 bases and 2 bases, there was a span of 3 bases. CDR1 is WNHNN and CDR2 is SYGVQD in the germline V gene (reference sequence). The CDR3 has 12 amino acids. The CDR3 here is CASSDLTDTQYF. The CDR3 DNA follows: TGCGCCAGCAGTGACCTCACAGATACGCAGTATTTT.

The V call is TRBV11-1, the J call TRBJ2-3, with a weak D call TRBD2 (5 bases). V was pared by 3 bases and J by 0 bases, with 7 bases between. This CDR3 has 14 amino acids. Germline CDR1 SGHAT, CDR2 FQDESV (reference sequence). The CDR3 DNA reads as TGTGCCAGCAGCTTCGGCGGGAGCACAGATACGCAGTATTTT. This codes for CASSFGGSTDTQYF.

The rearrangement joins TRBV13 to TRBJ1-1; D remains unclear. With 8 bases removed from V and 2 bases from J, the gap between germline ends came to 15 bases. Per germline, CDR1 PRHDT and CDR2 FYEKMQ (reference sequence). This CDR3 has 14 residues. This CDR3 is CASHELGSNTEAFF. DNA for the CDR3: TGTGCCAGCCACGAACTCGGCAGTAACACTGAAGCTTTCTTT.

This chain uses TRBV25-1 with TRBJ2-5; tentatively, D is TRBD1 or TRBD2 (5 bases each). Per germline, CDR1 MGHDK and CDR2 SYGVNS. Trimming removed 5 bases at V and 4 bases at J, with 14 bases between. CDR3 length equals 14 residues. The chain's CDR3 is CASSRPPGRETQYF. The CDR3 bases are TGTGCCAGCAGTCGACCCCCAGGGAGAGAGACCCAGTACTTC.

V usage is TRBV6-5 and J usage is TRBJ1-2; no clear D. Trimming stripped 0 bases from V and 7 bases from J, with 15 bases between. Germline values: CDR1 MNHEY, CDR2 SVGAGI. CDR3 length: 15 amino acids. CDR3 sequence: CASSYSAEAKGGYTF. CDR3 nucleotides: TGTGCCAGCAGTTACTCCGCGGAGGCTAAGGGTGGCTACACCTTC.

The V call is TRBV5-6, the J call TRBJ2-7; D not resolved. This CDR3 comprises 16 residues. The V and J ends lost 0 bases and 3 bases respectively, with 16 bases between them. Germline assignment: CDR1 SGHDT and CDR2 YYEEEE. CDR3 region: CASSLGGFPKYYEQYF. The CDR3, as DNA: TGTGCCAGCAGCTTGGGGGGTTTCCCCAAATACTACGAGCAGTACTTC.

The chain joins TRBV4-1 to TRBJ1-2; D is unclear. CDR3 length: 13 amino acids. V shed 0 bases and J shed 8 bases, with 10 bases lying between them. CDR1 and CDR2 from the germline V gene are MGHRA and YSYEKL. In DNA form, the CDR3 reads TGCGCCAGCAGCCAAGATCAAGCGTGGGGCTACACCTTC. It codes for CASSQDQAWGYTF.

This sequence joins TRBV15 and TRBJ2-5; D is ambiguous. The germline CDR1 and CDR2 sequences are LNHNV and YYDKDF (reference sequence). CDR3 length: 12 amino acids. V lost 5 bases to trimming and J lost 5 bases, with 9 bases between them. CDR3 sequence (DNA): TGTGCCACCAGCTTGGAAGAGGAGACCCAGTACTTC. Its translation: CATSLEEETQYF. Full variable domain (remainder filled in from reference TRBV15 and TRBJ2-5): DAMVIQNPRYQVTQFGKPVTLSCSQTLNHNVMYWYQQKSSQAPKLLFHYYDKDFNNEADTPDNFQSRRPNTSFCFLDIRSPGLGDTAMYLCATSLEEETQYFGPGTRLLVL.

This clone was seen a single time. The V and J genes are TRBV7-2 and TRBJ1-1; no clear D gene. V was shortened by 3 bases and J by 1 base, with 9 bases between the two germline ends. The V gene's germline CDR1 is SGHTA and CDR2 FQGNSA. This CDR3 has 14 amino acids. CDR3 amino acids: CASSFRAENTEAFF. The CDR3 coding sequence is TGTGCCAGCAGCTTTAGGGCAGAGAACACTGAAGCTTTCTTT. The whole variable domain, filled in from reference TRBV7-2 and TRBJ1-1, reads GAGVSQSPSNKVTEKGKDVELRCDPISGHTALYWYRQSLGQGLEFLIYFQGNSAPDKSGLPSDRFSAERTGGSVSTLTIQRTQQEDSAVYLCASSFRAENTEAFFGQGTRLTVV.

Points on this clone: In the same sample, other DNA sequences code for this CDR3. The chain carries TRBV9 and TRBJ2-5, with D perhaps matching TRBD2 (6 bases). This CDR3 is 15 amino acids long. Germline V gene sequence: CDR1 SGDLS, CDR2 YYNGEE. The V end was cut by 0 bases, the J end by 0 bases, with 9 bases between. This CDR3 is CASSVEGLNQETQYF. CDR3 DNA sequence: TGTGCCAGCAGCGTAGAGGGACTGAACCAAGAGACCCAGTACTTC.

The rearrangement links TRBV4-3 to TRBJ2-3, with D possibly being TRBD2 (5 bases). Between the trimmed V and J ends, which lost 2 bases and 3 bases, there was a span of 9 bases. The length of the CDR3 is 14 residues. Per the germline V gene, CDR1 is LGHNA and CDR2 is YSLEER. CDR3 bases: TGCGCCAGCAGCCAAAGTCTAGCAACAGATACGCAGTATTTT. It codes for CASSQSLATDTQYF.

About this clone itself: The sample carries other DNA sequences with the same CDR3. CDR3 sequence (DNA): TGTGCCAGCAGTTTTACGGTGAACACTGAAGCTTTCTTT. This codes for CASSFTVNTEAFF. The J gene is TRBJ1-1, the V gene TRBV28; D unresolved. The CDR3 length is 13 residues. The germline V gene encodes CDR1 MDHEN and CDR2 SYDVKM. Trimming took 3 bases from V and 0 from J, leaving 5 bases between them.

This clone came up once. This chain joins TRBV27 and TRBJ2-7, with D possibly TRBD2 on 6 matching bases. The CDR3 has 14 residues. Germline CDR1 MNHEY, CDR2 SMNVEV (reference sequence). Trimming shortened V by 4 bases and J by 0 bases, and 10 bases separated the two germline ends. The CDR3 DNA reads TGTGCCAGCAGTTGGGGACTGGACTCCTACGAGCAGTACTTC. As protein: CASSWGLDSYEQYF.

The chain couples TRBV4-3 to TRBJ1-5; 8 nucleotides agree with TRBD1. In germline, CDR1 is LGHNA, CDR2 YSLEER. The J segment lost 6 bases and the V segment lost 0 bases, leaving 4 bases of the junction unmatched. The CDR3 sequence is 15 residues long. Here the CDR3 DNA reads TGCGCCAGCAGCCAAGATGACAGGGGCAGTCAGCCCCAGCATTTT. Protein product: CASSQDDRGSQPQHF.

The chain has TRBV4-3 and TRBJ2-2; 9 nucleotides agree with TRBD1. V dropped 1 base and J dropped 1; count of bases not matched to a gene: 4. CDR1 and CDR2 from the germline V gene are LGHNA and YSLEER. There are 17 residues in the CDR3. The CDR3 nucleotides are TGCGCCAGCAGCCAAGCGACAGGGGGGTGGAACACCGGGGAGCTGTTTTTT. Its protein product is CASSQATGGWNTGELFF.

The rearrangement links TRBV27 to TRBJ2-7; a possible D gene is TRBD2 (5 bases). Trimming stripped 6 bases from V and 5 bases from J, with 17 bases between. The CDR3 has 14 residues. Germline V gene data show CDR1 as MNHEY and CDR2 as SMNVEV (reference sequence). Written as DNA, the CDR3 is TGTGCCAGCAGCCCACTAGGGAGAAGGAACGAGCAGTACTTC. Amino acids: CASSPLGRRNEQYF.

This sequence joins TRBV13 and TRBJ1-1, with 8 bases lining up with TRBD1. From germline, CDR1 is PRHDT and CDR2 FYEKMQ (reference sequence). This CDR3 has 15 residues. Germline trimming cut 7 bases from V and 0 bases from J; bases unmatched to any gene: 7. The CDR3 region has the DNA TGTGCCAGCACTGACCCAGGGGGCTTGAACACTGAAGCTTTCTTT. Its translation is CASTDPGGLNTEAFF.

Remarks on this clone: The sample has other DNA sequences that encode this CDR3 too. CDR3 nucleotides: TGTGCCTGGAGTCTCTCCTACAATGAGCAGTTCTTC. Protein: CAWSLSYNEQFF. The chain links TRBV30 to TRBJ2-1; D is unresolved. This CDR3 is built from 12 residues. The germline V and J ends were trimmed by 2 bases and 0 bases, with 2 bases remaining between them. Germline CDR1 and CDR2: GTSNPN and SVGIG (reference sequence).

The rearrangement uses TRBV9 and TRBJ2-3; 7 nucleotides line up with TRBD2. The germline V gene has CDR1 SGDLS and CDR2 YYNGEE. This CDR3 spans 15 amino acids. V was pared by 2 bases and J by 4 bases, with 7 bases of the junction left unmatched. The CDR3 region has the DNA TGTGCCAGCAGCGTTCACGGGGGGTGGGCAGATACGCAGTATTTT. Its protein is CASSVHGGWADTQYF.

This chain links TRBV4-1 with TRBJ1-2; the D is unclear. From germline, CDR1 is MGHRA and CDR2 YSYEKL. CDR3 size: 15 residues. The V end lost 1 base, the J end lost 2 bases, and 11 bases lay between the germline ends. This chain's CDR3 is CASSQVGSSNYGYTF. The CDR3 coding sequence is TGCGCCAGCAGCCAAGTTGGGAGTTCCAACTATGGCTACACCTTC.